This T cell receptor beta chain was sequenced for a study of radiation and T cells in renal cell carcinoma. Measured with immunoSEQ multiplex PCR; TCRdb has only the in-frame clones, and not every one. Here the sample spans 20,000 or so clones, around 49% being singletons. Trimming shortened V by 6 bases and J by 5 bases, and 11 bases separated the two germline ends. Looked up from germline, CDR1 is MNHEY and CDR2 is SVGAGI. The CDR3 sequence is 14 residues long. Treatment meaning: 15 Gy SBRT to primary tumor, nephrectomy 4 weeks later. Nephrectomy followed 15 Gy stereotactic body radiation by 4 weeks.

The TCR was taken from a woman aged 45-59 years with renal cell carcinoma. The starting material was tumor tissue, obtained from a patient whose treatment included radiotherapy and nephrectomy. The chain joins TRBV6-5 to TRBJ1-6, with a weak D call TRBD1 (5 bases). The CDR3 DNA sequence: TGTGCCAGCAGCCCCGGGGGAAATAATTCACCCCTCCACTTT. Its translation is CASSPGGNNSPLHF.